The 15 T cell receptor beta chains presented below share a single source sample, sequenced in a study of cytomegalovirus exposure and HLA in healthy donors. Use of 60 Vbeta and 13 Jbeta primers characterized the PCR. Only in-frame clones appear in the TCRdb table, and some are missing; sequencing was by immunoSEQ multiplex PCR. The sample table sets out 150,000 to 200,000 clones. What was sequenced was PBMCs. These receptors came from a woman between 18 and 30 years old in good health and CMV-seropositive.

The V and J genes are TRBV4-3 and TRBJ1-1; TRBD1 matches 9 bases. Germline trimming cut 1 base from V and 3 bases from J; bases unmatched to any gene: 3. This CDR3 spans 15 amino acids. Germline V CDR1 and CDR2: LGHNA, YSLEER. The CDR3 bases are TGCGCCAGCAGCCAAGGACAGGGGGTATACACTGAAGCTTTCTTT. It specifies CASSQGQGVYTEAFF.

The CDR3 coding sequence is TGTGGTGCATCCAGGGGCGCGGATGGCTACACCTTC. It is translated as CGASRGADGYTF. The chain carries TRBV6-6 and TRBJ1-2, with a weak D call TRBD1 (6 bases). The CDR3 loop spans 12 amino acids. Germline V CDR1 and CDR2: MNHNY, SVGAGI (reference sequence).

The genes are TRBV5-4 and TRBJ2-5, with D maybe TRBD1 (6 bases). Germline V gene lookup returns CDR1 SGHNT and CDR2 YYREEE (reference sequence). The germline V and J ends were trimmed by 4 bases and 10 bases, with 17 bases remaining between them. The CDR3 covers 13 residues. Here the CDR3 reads CASSPRAEGDQYF. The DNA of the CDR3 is TGTGCCAGCAGCCCCCGGGCCGAGGGGGACCAGTACTTC.

CDR3 amino acids: CASSEERGSYNEQFF. The CDR3 bases are TGTGCCAGCAGTGAAGAAAGGGGCTCCTACAATGAGCAGTTCTTC. This chain connects TRBV2 to TRBJ2-1; weak D call: TRBD1 (5 bases). Germline V lookup: CDR1 SNHLY, CDR2 FYNNEI. The V end was cut by 1 base, the J end by 0 bases, with 7 bases between. The CDR3 extends over 15 amino acids.

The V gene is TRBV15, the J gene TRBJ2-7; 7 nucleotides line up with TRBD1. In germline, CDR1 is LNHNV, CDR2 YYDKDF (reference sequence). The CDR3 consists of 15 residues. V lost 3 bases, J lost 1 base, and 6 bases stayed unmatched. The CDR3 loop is CATSRSGQSSYEQYF. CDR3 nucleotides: TGTGCCACCAGCAGGTCGGGACAGTCATCCTACGAGCAGTACTTC.

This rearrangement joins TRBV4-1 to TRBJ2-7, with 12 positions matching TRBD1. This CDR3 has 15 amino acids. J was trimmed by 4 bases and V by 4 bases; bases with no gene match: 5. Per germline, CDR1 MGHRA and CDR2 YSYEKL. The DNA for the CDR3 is TGCGCCAGCAGCCCGGGACAGGGGGCAATGTACGAGCAGTACTTC. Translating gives CASSPGQGAMYEQYF.

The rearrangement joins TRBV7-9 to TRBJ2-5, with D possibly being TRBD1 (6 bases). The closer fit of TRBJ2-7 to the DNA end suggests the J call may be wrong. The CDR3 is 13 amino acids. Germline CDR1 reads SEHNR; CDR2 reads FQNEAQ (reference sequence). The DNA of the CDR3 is TGTGCCAGCAGCCCGGACAGTCCCTACGAGCAGTACTTC. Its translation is CASSPDSPYEQYF.

The CDR3 protein is CASSPGRHTEAFF. CDR3 nucleotides: TGTGCCAGCTCACCGGGGCGGCACACTGAAGCTTTCTTT. The chain uses TRBV18 and TRBJ1-1, with D possibly matching TRBD1 (5 bases). This CDR3 is built from 13 residues. Trimming cost V 3 bases and J 3 bases, with 8 bases left between them. The germline CDR1 and CDR2 sequences are KGHSH and LQKENI.

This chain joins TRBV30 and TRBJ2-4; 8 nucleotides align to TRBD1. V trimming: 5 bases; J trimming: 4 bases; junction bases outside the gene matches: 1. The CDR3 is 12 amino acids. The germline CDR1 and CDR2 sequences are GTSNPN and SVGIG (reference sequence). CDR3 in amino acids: CAWGTGKNIQYF. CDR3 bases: TGTGCCTGGGGGACAGGAAAAAACATTCAGTACTTC.

The CDR3 region has the DNA TGTGCCAGCAGCTTAGATCGACTAGCGGCAACCTACGAGCAGTACTTC. Amino acids: CASSLDRLAATYEQYF. The chain employs TRBV11-3 and TRBJ2-7, with TRBD2 identical over 9 bases. Looked up from germline, CDR1 is SGHNT and CDR2 is YENEEA. The CDR3 spans 16 residues. V trimming: 0 bases; J trimming: 2 bases; junction bases outside the gene matches: 5.

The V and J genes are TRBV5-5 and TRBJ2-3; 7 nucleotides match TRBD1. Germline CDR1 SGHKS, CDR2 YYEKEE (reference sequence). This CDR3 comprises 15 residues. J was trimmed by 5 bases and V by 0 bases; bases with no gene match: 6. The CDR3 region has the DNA TGTGCCAGCAGCTTGGAAGGACAGGTGGTAGATACGCAGTATTTT. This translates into CASSLEGQVVDTQYF.

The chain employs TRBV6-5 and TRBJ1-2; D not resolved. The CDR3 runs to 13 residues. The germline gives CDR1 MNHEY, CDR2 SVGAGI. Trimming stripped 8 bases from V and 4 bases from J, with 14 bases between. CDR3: CASASRSGYGYTF. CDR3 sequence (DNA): TGTGCCAGCGCGAGTAGGAGCGGCTATGGCTACACCTTC.

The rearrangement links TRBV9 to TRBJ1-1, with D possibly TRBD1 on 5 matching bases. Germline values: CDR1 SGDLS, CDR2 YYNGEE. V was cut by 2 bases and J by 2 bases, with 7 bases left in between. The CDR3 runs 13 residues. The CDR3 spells CASSVQGNTEAFF. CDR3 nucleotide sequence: TGTGCCAGCAGCGTCCAGGGAAACACTGAAGCTTTCTTT.

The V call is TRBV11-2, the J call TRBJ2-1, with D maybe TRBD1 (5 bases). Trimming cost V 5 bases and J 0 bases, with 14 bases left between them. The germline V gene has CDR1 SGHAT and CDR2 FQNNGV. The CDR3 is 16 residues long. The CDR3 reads CASSASGHSSYNEQFF. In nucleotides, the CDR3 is TGTGCCAGCAGCGCTTCAGGACACAGCTCCTACAATGAGCAGTTCTTC.

CDR3 amino acids: CASRRSGGYNEQFF. The CDR3 region has the DNA TGTGCCAGCAGGCGGAGCGGGGGTTACAATGAGCAGTTCTTC. The chain combines TRBV5-4 with TRBJ2-1; 8 positions agree with TRBD2. With V trimmed by 5 bases and J by 4 bases, 5 bases remained unmatched. Germline lookup yields CDR1 SGHNT and CDR2 YYREEE (reference sequence). This CDR3 spans 14 amino acids.